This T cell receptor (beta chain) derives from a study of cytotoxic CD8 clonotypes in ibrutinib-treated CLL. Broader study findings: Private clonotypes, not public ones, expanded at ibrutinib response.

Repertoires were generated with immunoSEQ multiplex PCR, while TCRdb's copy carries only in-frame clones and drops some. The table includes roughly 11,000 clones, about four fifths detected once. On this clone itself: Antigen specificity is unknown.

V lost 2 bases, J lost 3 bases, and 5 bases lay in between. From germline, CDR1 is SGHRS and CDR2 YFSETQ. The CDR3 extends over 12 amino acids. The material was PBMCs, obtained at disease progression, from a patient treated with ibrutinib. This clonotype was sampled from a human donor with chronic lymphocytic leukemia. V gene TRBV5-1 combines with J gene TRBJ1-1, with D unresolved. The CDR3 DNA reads TGCGCCAGCAGCTTCGGGGACACTGAAGCTTTCTTT. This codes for CASSFGDTEAFF.